Reported below is one T cell receptor beta chain. The assay was immunoSEQ multiplex PCR, and TCRdb's table has in-frame clones only and misses some. The top ten clones hold about a tenth of a sample with about 20,000 clones, 88% of them seen once. This sample stems from a study of control samples from healthy donors and cancer patients. The CDR3 is 15 amino acids. Germline V lookup: CDR1 MGHRA, CDR2 YSYEKL. V dropped 2 bases and J dropped 2 bases, with 10 bases sitting between them. This receptor was taken from a woman aged 60-75 years with head and neck cancer. Sequencing was done on a sample of PBMCs. The chain has TRBV4-1 and TRBJ2-4; D is ambiguous. This CDR3 reads CASSQLPVTKNIQYF. In DNA form, the CDR3 reads TGCGCCAGCAGCCAACTGCCGGTGACCAAAAACATTCAGTACTTC.